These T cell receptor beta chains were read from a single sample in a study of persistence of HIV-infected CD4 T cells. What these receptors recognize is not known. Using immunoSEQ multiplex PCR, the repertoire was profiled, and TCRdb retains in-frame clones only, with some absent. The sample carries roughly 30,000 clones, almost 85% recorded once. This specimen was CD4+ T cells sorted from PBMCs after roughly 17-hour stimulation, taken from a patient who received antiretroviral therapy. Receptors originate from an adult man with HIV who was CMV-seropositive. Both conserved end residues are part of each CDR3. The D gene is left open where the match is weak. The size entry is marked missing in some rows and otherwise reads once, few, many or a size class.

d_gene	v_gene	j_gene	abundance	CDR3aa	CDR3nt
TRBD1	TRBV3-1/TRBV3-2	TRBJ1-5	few	CASSLTGTVSNQPQHF	TGTGCCAGCAGCCTAACCGGGACAGTTAGCAATCAGCCCCAGCATTTT
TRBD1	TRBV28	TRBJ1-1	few	CASSHGQGETEAFF	TGTGCCAGCAGCCACGGACAGGGAGAGACTGAAGCTTTCTTT
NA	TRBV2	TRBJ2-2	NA	CASSDPGHPSRELFF	TGTGCCAGCAGTGACCCGGGACACCCATCTAGGGAGCTGTTTTTT
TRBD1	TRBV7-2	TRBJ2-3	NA	CASSLGTGPSTDTQYF	TGTGCCAGCAGCTTAGGGACAGGGCCTAGCACAGATACGCAGTATTTT
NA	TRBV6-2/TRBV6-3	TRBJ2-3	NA	CASSHPFGDTQYF	TGTGCCAGCAGTCACCCCTTTGGGGATACGCAGTATTTT
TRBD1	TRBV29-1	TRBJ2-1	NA	CSGDRGNYNEQFF	TGCAGCGGTGACAGGGGCAATTACAATGAGCAGTTCTTC
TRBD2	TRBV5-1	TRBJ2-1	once	CASSSISGGYNEQFF	TGCGCCAGCAGTTCCATAAGCGGGGGCTACAATGAGCAGTTCTTC
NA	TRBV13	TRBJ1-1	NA	CASSPRTEMNTEAFF	TGTGCCAGCAGCCCTCGGACAGAGATGAACACTGAAGCTTTCTTT
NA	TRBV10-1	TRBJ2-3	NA	CASSESIGTQYF	TGCGCCAGCAGTGAGTCGATCGGTACGCAGTATTTT
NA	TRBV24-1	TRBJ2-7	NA	CATSDFSDEQYF	TGTGCCACCAGTGATTTTTCGGACGAGCAGTACTTC
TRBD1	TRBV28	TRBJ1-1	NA	CASSPDRVNTEAFF	TGTGCCAGCAGCCCGGACAGGGTCAACACTGAAGCTTTCTTT
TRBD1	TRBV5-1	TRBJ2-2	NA	CASSLAGGTTGELFF	TGCGCCAGCAGCCTAGCAGGGGGCACAACCGGGGAGCTGTTTTTT
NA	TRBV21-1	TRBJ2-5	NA	CASSTSSGGGQETQYF	TGTGCCAGCAGCACCTCTAGCGGGGGGGGACAAGAGACCCAGTACTTC
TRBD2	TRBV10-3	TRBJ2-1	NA	CAISPPGGAQNEQFF	TGTGCCATCAGCCCACCGGGGGGGGCGCAGAATGAGCAGTTCTTC
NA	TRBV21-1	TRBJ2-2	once	CASTGQTWDTGELFF	TGTGCCAGCACCGGACAGACTTGGGACACCGGGGAGCTGTTTTTT
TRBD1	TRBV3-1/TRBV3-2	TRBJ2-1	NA	CASKPGQGYNEQFF	TGTGCCAGTAAACCGGGACAGGGCTACAATGAGCAGTTCTTC
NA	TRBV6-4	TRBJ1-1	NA	CASSAEGGPTEAFF	TGTGCCAGCAGTGCGGAGGGGGGCCCGACTGAAGCTTTCTTT